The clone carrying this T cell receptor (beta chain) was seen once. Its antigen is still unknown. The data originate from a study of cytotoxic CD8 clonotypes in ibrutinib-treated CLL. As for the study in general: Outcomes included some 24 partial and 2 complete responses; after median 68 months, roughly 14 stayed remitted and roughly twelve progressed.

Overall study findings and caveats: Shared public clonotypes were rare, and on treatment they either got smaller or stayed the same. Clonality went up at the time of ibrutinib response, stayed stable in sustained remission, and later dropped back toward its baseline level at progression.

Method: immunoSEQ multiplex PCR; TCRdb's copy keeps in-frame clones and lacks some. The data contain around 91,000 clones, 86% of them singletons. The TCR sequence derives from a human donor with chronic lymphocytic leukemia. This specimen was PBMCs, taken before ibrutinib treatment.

This CDR3 reads CASSSPGQGGQPQHF. The DNA for the CDR3 is TGTGCCAGCAGTTCCCCGGGACAGGGCGGTCAGCCCCAGCATTTT. This chain uses TRBV6-6 with TRBJ1-5; 9 positions match TRBD1. The trim removed 4 bases at V and 6 bases at J, leaving 7 bases unmatched. There are 15 residues in the CDR3. Germline loops: CDR1 MNHNY, CDR2 SVGAGI (reference sequence).